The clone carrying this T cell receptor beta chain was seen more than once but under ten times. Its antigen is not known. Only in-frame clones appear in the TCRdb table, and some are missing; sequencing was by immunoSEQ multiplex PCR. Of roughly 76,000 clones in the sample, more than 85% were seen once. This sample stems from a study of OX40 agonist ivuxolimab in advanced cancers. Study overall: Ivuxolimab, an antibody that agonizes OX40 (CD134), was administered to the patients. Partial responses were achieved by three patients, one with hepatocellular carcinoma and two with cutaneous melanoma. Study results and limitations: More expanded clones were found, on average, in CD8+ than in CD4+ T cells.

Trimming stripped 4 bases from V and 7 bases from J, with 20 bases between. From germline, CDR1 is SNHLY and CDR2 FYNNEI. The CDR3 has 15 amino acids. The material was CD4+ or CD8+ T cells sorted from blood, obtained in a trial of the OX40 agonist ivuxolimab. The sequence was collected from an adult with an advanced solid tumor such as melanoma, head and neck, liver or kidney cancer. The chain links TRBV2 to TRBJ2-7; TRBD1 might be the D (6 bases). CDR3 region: CASSGAPDSTGEQYF. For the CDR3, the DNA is TGTGCCAGCAGTGGAGCCCCGGACAGTACGGGAGAGCAGTACTTC.